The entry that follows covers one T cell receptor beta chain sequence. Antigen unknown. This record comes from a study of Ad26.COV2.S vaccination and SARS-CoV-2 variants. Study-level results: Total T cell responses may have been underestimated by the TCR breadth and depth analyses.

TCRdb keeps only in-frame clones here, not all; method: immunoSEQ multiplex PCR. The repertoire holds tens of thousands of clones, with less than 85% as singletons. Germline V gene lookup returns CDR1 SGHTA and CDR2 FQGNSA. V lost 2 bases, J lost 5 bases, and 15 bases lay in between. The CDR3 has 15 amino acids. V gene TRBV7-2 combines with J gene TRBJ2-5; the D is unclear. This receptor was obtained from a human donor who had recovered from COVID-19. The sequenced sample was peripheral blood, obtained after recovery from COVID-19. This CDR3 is CASSLSLGALETQYF. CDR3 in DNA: TGTGCCAGCAGCTTATCGCTGGGCGCGTTGGAGACCCAGTACTTC.